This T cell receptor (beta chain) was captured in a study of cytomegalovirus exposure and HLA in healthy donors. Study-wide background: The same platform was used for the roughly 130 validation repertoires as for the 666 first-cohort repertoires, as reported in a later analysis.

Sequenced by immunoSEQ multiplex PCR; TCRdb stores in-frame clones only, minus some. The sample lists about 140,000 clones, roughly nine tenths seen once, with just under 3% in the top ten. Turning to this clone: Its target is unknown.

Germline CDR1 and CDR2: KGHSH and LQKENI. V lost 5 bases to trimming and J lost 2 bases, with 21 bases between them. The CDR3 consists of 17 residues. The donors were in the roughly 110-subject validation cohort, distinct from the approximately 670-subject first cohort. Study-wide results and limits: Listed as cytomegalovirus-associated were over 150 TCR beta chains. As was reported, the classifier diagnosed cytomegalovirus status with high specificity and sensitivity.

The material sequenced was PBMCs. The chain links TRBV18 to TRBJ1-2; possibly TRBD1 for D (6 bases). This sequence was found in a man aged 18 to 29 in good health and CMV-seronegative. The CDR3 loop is CASSSGTPISLNYGYTF. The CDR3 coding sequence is TGTGCCAGCTCATCCGGGACACCGATATCCCTGAACTATGGCTACACCTTC.